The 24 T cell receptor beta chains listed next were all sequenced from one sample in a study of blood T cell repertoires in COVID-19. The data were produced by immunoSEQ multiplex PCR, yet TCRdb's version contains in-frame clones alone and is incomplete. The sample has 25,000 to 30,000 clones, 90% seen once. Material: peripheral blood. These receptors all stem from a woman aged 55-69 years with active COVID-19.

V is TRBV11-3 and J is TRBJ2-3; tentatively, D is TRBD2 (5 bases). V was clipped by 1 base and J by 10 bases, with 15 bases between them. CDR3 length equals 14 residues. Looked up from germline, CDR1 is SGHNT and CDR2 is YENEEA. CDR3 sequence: CASSLGEGHKAQYF. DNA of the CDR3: TGTGCCAGCAGCTTAGGAGAGGGCCACAAAGCGCAGTATTTT.

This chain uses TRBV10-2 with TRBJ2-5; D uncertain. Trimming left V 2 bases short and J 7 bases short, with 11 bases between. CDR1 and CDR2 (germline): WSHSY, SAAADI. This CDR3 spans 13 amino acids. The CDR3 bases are TGCGCCAGCAGTGAGGCTAGGTTTGCGACCCAGTACTTC. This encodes CASSEARFATQYF.

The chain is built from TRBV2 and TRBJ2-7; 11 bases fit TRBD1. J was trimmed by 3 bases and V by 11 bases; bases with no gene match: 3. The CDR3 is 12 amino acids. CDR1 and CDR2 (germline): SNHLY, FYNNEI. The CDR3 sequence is CAGGQGDYEQYF. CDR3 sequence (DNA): TGTGCCGGGGGACAGGGGGACTACGAGCAGTACTTC.

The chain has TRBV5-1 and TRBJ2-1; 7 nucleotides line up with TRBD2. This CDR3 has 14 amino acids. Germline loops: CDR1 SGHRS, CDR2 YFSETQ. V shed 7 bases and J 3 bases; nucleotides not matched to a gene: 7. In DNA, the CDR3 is TGCGCCAGCTCCCGGGACTATATCTACAATGAGCAGTTCTTC. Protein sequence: CASSRDYIYNEQFF.

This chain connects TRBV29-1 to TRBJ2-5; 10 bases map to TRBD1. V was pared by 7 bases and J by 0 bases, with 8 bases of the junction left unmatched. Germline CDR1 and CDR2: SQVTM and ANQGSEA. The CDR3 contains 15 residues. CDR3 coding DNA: TGCAGCGCCAATCCGGGACAGGGGTACCAAGAGACCCAGTACTTC. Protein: CSANPGQGYQETQYF.

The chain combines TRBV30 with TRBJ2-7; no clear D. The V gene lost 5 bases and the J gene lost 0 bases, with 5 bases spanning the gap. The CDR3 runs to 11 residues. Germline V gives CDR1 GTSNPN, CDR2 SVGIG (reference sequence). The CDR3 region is CAWADSYEQYF. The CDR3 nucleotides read TGTGCCTGGGCAGACTCCTACGAGCAGTACTTC.

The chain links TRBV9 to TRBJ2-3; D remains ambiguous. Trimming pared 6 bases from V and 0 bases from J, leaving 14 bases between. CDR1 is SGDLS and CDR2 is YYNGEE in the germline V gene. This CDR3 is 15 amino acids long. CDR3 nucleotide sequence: TGTGCCAGCATAGGCAGTAGCTCTAGCACAGATACGCAGTATTTT. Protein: CASIGSSSSTDTQYF.

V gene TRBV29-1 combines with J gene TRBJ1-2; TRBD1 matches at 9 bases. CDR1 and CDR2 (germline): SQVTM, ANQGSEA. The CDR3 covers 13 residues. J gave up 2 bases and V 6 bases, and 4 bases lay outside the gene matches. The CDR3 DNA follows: TGCAGCGTGTTGGGACAGGGAAACTATGGCTACACCTTC. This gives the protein CSVLGQGNYGYTF. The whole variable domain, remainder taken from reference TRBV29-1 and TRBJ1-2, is SAVISQKPSRDICQRGTSLTIQCQVDSQVTMMFWYRQQPGQSLTLIATANQGSEATYESGFVIDKFPISRPNLTFSTLTVSNMSPEDSSIYLCSVLGQGNYGYTFGSGTRLTVV.

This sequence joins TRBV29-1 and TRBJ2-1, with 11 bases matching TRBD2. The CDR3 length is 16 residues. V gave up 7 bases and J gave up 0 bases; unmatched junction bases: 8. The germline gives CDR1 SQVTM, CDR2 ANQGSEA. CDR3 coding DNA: TGCAGCGGACTTAGCGGGAGGGAGAGCTCCTACAATGAGCAGTTCTTC. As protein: CSGLSGRESSYNEQFF.

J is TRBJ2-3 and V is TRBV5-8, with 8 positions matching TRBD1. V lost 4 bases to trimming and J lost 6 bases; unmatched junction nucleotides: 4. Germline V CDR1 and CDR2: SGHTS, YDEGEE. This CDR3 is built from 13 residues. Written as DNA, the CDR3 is TGTGCCAGCAGCAGCAGGGACAGGGATACGCAGTATTTT. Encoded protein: CASSSRDRDTQYF.

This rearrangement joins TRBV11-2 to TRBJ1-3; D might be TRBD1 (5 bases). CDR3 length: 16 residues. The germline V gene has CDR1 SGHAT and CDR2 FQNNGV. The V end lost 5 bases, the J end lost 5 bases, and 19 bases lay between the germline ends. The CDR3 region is CASSPLAAGPRNTIYF. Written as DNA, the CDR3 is TGTGCCAGCAGCCCCCTGGCGGCAGGGCCAAGAAACACCATATATTTT.

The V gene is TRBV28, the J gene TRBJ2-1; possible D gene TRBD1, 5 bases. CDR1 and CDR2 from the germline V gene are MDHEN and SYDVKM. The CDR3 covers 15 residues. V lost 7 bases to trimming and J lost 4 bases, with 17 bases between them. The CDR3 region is CASTHRQSHYNEQFF. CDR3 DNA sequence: TGTGCCAGCACCCACAGGCAAAGCCATTACAATGAGCAGTTCTTC.

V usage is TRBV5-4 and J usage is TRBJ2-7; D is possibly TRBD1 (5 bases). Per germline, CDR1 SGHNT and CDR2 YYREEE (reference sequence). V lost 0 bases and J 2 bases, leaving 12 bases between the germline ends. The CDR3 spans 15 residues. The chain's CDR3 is CASSLGRTTTYEQYF. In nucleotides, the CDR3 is TGTGCCAGCAGCTTGGGTCGGACAACCACCTACGAGCAGTACTTC.

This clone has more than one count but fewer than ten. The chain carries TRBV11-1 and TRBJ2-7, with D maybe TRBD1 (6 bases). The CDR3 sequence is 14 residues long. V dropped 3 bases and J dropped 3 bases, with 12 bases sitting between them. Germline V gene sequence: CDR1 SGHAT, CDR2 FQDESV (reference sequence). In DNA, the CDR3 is TGTGCCAGCAGCTTGCTCTTAGGGGGCTACGAGCAGTACTTC. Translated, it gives CASSLLLGGYEQYF.

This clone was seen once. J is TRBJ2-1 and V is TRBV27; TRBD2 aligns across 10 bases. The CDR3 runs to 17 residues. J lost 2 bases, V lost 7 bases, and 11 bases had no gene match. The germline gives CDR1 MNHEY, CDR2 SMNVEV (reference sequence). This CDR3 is CASNPLGAGGTYNEQFF. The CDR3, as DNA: TGTGCCAGCAATCCTCTGGGAGCGGGAGGGACCTACAATGAGCAGTTCTTC.

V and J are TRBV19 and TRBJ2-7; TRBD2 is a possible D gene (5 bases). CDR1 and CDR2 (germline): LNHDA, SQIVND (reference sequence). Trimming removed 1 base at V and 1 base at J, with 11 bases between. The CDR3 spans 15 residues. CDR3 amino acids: CASSIGPSLSYEQYF. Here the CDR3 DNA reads TGTGCCAGTAGTATAGGACCTAGCCTTTCCTACGAGCAGTACTTC.

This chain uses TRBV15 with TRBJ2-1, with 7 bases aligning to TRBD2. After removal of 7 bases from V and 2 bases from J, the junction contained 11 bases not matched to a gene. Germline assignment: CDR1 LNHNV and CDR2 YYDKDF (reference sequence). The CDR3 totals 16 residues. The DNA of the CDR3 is TGTGCCACCACCCCCAGGGCGGGGGACCCCTACAATGAGCAGTTCTTC. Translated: CATTPRAGDPYNEQFF.

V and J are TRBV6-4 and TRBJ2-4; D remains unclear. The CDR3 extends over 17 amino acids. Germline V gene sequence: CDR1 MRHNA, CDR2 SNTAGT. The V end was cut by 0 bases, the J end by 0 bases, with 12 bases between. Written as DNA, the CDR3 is TGTGCCAGCAGTGACTCTAACGGTCGTTCAGCCAAAAACATTCAGTACTTC. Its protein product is CASSDSNGRSAKNIQYF.

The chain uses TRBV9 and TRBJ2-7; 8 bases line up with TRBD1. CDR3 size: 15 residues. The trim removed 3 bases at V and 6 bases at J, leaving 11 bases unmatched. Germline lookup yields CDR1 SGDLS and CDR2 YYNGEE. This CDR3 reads CASSATLGQGGEQYF. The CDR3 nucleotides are TGTGCCAGCAGCGCAACCCTAGGACAGGGAGGCGAGCAGTACTTC.

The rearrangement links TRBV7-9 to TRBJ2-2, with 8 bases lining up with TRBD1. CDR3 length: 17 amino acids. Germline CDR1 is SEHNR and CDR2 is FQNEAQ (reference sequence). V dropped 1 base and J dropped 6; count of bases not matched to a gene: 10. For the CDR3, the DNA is TGTGCCAGCAGCTTAGTTGGAATGCGGACAGGGTCCGGGGAGCTGTTTTTT. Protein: CASSLVGMRTGSGELFF.

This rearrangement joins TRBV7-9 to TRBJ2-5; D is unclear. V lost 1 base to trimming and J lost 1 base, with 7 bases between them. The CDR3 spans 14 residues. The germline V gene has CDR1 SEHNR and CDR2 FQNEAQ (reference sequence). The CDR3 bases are TGTGCCAGCAGCTTAGATTACAGCCAAGAGACCCAGTACTTC. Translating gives CASSLDYSQETQYF.

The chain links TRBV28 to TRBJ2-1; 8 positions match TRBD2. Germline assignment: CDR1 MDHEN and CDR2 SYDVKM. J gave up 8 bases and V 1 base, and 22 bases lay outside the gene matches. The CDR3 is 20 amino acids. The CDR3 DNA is TGTGCCAGCAGTTTATTCCCACTCGGGAGGGCCTTGATCCAAGCGGATGAGCAGTTCTTC. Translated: CASSLFPLGRALIQADEQFF.

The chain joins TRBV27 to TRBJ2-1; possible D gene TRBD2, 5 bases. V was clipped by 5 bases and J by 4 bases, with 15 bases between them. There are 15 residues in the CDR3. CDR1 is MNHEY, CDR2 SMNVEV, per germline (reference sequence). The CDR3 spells CASSPRGRAYNEQFF. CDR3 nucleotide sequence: TGTGCCAGCAGTCCCCGAGGGCGGGCATACAATGAGCAGTTCTTC.

CDR3: CAISEGGDEQYF. CDR3 nucleotide sequence: TGTGCCATCAGTGAGGGGGGGGACGAGCAGTACTTC. This chain connects TRBV10-3 to TRBJ2-7, with 7 bases lining up with TRBD2. Germline lookup yields CDR1 ENHRY and CDR2 SYGVKD. The CDR3 spans 12 residues. The ends lost 2 bases at V and 5 bases at J; junction bases unmatched: 0.